Listed here are 5 T cell receptor beta chains from one sample, sequenced in a study of T cells after yellow fever vaccination. TCRdb ran MiXCR on the 5' RACE reads and lists one entry per CDR3 protein. This table has about 340,000 distinct CDR3 sequences, approximately 9% appearing once. The sequences come from PBMCs, collected on the day of the first yellow fever vaccination. These receptors were collected from a man aged 18 to 35 who received the YFV17D yellow fever vaccine.

A few counts support this clonotype. The genes are TRBV20-1 and TRBJ1-1, with unresolved D. The V gene lost 6 bases and the J gene lost 6 bases, with 8 bases spanning the gap. The CDR3 is 10 residues long. Germline CDR1 reads DFQATT; CDR2 reads SNEGSKA (reference sequence). The DNA of the CDR3 is TGCAGTGCCCGGCGTCCTGAAGCTTTCTTT. Translating it yields CSARRPEAFF.

The chain employs TRBV7-2 and TRBJ2-5, with 8 bases lining up with TRBD2. Germline V gene sequence: CDR1 SGHTA, CDR2 FQGNSA. Losses at the gene ends were 6 bases for V and 5 bases for J; bases not matched to a gene: 11. CDR3 length equals 15 residues. The CDR3 here is CASSLFGLAGETQYF. Written as DNA, the CDR3 is TGTGCCAGCAGTTTATTCGGACTAGCAGGGGAGACCCAGTACTTC.

This clonotype was seen a few times. This chain joins TRBV30 and TRBJ1-1; D might be TRBD1 (6 bases). The germline gives CDR1 GTSNPN, CDR2 SVGIG (reference sequence). The CDR3 has 14 amino acids. Deletions cut 2 bases from V and 5 bases from J, with 15 bases between. Here the CDR3 DNA reads TGTGCCTGGAGTTACCCGGGGGCGCGAACTGAAGCTTTCTTT. Translating it yields CAWSYPGARTEAFF.

This rearrangement joins TRBV10-3 to TRBJ2-3, with 8 bases fitting TRBD1. The J segment lost 3 bases and the V segment lost 5 bases, leaving 4 bases of the junction unmatched. This CDR3 comprises 14 residues. CDR1 and CDR2 (germline): ENHRY, SYGVKD. This CDR3 is CAISNRGTTDTQYF. Written as DNA, the CDR3 is TGTGCCATCAGTAACAGGGGGACAACAGATACGCAGTATTTT.

This chain joins TRBV19 and TRBJ2-7, with D possibly TRBD2 on 6 matching bases. The CDR3 spans 12 residues. Trimming left V 6 bases short and J 6 bases short, with 12 bases between. Germline V CDR1 and CDR2: LNHDA, SQIVND (reference sequence). The CDR3 sequence is CASSQSGREQYF. CDR3 in DNA: TGTGCCAGTAGCCAAAGCGGGCGCGAGCAGTACTTC.